This TCR beta chain was sequenced during a study of cytomegalovirus exposure and HLA in healthy donors. A multiplex PCR was run with 60 Vbeta primers and 13 Jbeta primers. Generated by immunoSEQ multiplex PCR, the TCRdb table keeps only in-frame clones and is missing some. The table lists 90,000 to 150,000 clones, about 75% of them singletons. The germline V gene has CDR1 SGDLS and CDR2 YYNGEE. V was clipped by 4 bases and J by 3 bases, with 11 bases between them. The CDR3 extends over 13 amino acids. The chain recombines TRBV9 with TRBJ2-7, with D maybe TRBD1 (6 bases). Sequencing was performed on PBMCs. The origin of this receptor is a woman in her 40s in good health and CMV-seropositive. Here the CDR3 DNA reads TGTGCCAGCAGCCCCGGACAGTACTACGAGCAGTACTTC. It specifies CASSPGQYYEQYF.